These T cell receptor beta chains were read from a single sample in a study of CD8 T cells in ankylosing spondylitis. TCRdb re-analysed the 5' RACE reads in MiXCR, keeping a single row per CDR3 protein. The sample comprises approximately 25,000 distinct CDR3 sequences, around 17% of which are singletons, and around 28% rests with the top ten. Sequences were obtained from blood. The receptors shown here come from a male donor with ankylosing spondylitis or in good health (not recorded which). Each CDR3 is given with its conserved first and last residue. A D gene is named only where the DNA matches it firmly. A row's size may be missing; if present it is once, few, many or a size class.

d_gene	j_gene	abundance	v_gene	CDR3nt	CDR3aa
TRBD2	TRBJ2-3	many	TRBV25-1	TGTGCCAGCCGAGCGGGAGGAAGCACAGATACGCAGTATTTT	CASRAGGSTDTQYF
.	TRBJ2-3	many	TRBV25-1	TGTGCCAGCAGTGATGATGGTCCGTTGGGGGTCTCCGGCACAGATACGCAGTATTTT	CASSDDGPLGVSGTDTQYF
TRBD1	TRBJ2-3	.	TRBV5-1	TGCGCCAGCAGCTTCGGGGACAGGGATACAGATACGCAGTATTTT	CASSFGDRDTDTQYF
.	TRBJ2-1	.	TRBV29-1	TGCAGCGTTGAAGCTGACCCCCAGGAGCAGTTCTTC	CSVEADPQEQFF
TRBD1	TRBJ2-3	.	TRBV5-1	TGCGCCAGCAGCCTGGGACAGCTCACAGATACGCAGTATTTT	CASSLGQLTDTQYF
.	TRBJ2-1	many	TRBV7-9	TGTGCCAGCAGCCCGGAGAGGGGCCTTTACAATGAGCAGTTCTTC	CASSPERGLYNEQFF
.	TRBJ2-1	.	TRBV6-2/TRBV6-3	TGTGCCAGCAGTTACCCTGGAGTCGGCCTCGATGAGCAGTTCTTC	CASSYPGVGLDEQFF
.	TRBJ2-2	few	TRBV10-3	TGTGCCATCAGTGAGCGGGGCGGCGGGGAGCTGTTTTTT	CAISERGGGELFF
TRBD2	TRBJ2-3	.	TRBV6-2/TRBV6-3	TGTGCCAGCAGTTCGGGACTAGCGGGAGTCGGTGCAGATACGCAGTATTTT	CASSSGLAGVGADTQYF
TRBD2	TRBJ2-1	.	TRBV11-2	TGTGCCAGCAGCTCGCGGGGGGGCCTAGTATATGAGCAGTTCTTC	CASSSRGGLVYEQFF
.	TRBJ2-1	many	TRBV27	TGTGCCAGCACAGACTTTTCGCAAGGTGGCCGACAGTTCTTC	CASTDFSQGGRQFF
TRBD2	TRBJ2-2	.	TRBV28	TGTGCCACGCCCGGGACTAGCGGGAGGACCGGGGAGCTGTTTTTT	CATPGTSGRTGELFF
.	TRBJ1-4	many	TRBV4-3	TGCGCCAGCAGCCAAGACTCGGGGAGAAATGAAAAACTGTTTTTT	CASSQDSGRNEKLFF
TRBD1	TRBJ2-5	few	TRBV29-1	TGCAGCGTTGGGGGGACAGGGAGAGAGACCCAGTACTTC	CSVGGTGRETQYF
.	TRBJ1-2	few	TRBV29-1	TGCAGCGCCGGGGACTATGGCTACACCTTC	CSAGDYGYTF
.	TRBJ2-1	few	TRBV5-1	TGCGCCAGCAGCTTGGTCTCTCCAGTATACAATGAGCAGTTCTTC	CASSLVSPVYNEQFF
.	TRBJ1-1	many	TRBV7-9	TGTGCCAGCAGCTGGGATTCAGTTGTGAACACTGAAGCTTTCTTT	CASSWDSVVNTEAFF
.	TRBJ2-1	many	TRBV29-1	TGCAGCGTTGGCAGGCCTTCCTTGGGTGAGCAGTTCTTC	CSVGRPSLGEQFF
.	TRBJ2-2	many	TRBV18	TGTGCCAGCAGGGTTTTGAACACCGGGGAGCTGTTTTTT	CASRVLNTGELFF
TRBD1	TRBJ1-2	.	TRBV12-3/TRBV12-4	TGTGCCAGCACAGCTCCAGGGACAGGGGGCAACTATGGCTACACCTTC	CASTAPGTGGNYGYTF
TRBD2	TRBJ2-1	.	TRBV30	TGTGCCTGGAGGTTAGCGGGAGCGACCTACAATGAGCAGTTCTTC	CAWRLAGATYNEQFF
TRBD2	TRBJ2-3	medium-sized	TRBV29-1	TGCAGCGTTGATCACCTAGCGGCTAGCACAGATACGCAGTATTTT	CSVDHLAASTDTQYF
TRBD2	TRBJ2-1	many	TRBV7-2	TGTGCCAGCAGTTTGCGGGGGATAGATGAGCAGTTCTTC	CASSLRGIDEQFF
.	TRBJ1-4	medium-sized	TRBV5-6	TGTGCCAGCAGCTTGGTGGTGGATGAAAAACTGTTTTTT	CASSLVVDEKLFF
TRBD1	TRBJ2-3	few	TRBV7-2	TGTGCCAGCAGCCGGGACAGCCACACAGATACGCAGTATTTT	CASSRDSHTDTQYF
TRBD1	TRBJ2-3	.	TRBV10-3	TGTGCCATCCGGACAGGAACCAGCACAGATACGCAGTATTTT	CAIRTGTSTDTQYF
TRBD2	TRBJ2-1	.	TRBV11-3	TGTGCCAGCAGCTTAGGTCCTAGCGGGGCCTCCTACAATGAGCAGTTCTTC	CASSLGPSGASYNEQFF
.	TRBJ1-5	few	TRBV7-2	TGTGCCAGCAGCCCCCGAAGGGCAGATAGCAATCAGCCCCAGCATTTT	CASSPRRADSNQPQHF
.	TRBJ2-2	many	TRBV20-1	TGCAGTGCTAGAGATCAGAGTAGGAAGCCGGCCGGGGAGCTGTTTTTT	CSARDQSRKPAGELFF
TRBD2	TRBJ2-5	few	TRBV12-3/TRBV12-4	TGTGCCAGCAAGCGCGGGGGGGCAGAGACCCAGTACTTC	CASKRGGAETQYF
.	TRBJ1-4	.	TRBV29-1	TGCAGCGCCCTGGGGGGGAGTGGTGAAAAACTGTTTTTT	CSALGGSGEKLFF
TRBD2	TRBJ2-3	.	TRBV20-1	TGCAGTGCTACCACCTTACTAGCGGGGGGTCTCAGGCCGCAGTATTTT	CSATTLLAGGLRPQYF
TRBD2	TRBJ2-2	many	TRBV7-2	TGTGCCAGCAGCTTAGTCGCGGGGGGGACCGGGGAGCTGTTTTTT	CASSLVAGGTGELFF
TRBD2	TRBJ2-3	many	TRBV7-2	TGTGCCAGCAGCCTAAGAGGGACTAGCGGACTCAGTGATACGCAGTATTTT	CASSLRGTSGLSDTQYF
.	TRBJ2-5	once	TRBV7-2	TGTGCCAGCAGCTTAGGGGCGGGGACCCAGTACTTC	CASSLGAGTQYF
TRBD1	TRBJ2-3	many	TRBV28	TGTGCCAGCAGTTTACAGGGACAGGGCACAGATACGCAGTATTTT	CASSLQGQGTDTQYF
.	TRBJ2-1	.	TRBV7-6	TGTGCCAGCAGCTTAGCTAATGAGCAGTTCTTC	CASSLANEQFF
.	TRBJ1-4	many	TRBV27	TGTGCCAGCTCCAGGACTGGTGCCAGCGAAAAACTGTTTTTT	CASSRTGASEKLFF
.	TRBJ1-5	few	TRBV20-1	TGCAGTGCTAAAGTCTCATTAAATCAGCCCCAGCATTTT	CSAKVSLNQPQHF
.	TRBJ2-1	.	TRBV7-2	TGTGCCAGCAGCCCGGGACTTAACAATGAGCAGTTCTTC	CASSPGLNNEQFF
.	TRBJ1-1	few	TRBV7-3	TGTGCCAGCAGCTTAACAGGGCTGAACACTGAAGCTTTCTTT	CASSLTGLNTEAFF
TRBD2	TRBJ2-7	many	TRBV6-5	TGTGCCAGCAGAGGACTAGCGGTATCCTACGAGCAGTACTTC	CASRGLAVSYEQYF